The rows below give T cell receptor beta chains drawn from one sample of a study of blood T cells in healthy people across ages. TCRdb analysed the 5' RACE reads with MiXCR anew, one entry per CDR3 protein. The table has 1,300,000 or so distinct CDR3 sequences, roughly 59% seen once. The specimen sequenced was blood. The receptors were sampled from a man between 18 and 29 years old in good health. CDR3s include the opening cysteine and the closing phenylalanine or tryptophan. The order of the fields is D gene, clone size, J gene, V gene, CDR3 protein, CDR3 DNA. The D gene is left open where the match is weak. Rows may omit the clone size; those that give it use once, few, many or a size class.

D: TRBD2
size: NA
J: TRBJ2-5
V: TRBV5-1
CDR3: CASSSGLAGGSRGETQYF
DNA: TGCGCCAGCAGCTCGGGACTAGCGGGAGGCTCTCGGGGAGAGACCCAGTACTTC

D: NA
size: once
J: TRBJ2-7
V: TRBV3-1
CDR3: CASSPTTLGEQYF
DNA: TGTGCCAGCAGCCCCACTACTCTGGGCGAGCAGTACTTC

D: NA
size: NA
J: TRBJ1-6
V: TRBV6-6
CDR3: CASRVPEPPLHF
DNA: TGTGCCAGCAGAGTCCCGGAGCCACCCCTCCACTTT

D: NA
size: NA
J: TRBJ2-6
V: TRBV20-1
CDR3: CSAGQPSGANVLTF
DNA: TGCAGTGCCGGACAGCCCTCTGGGGCCAACGTCCTGACTTTC

D: NA
size: NA
J: TRBJ1-1
V: TRBV6-1
CDR3: CASSDRPGFGEAFF
DNA: TGTGCCAGCAGTGATCGTCCAGGGTTCGGTGAAGCTTTCTTT

D: NA
size: NA
J: TRBJ1-1
V: TRBV6-5
CDR3: CASKPPVTGPTEAFF
DNA: TGTGCCAGCAAGCCTCCCGTGACAGGACCCACTGAAGCTTTCTTT

D: NA
size: NA
J: TRBJ1-6
V: TRBV11-2
CDR3: CASSLDSMSPLHF
DNA: TGTGCCAGCAGCTTAGATTCAATGTCACCCCTCCACTTT

D: TRBD1
size: NA
J: TRBJ2-1
V: TRBV5-6
CDR3: CASSFQGQGDNEQFF
DNA: TGTGCCAGCAGCTTTCAGGGACAGGGGGACAATGAGCAGTTCTTC

D: TRBD2
size: NA
J: TRBJ2-7
V: TRBV5-1
CDR3: CASRRTSVDNEQYF
DNA: TGCGCCAGCAGAAGGACTAGCGTAGACAATGAGCAGTACTTC

D: TRBD1
size: few
J: TRBJ1-1
V: TRBV15
CDR3: CATSRDRLNTEAFF
DNA: TGTGCCACCAGCAGGGACAGGTTAAACACTGAAGCTTTCTTT

D: NA
size: NA
J: TRBJ2-1
V: TRBV3-1
CDR3: CASSQGTTPFF
DNA: TGTGCCAGCAGCCAGGGAACCACGCCGTTCTTC

D: NA
size: NA
J: TRBJ1-1
V: TRBV11-2
CDR3: CASSLHGGTSTEAFF
DNA: TGTGCCAGCAGCCTCCACGGGGGTACGAGCACTGAAGCTTTCTTT

D: NA
size: NA
J: TRBJ2-5
V: TRBV6-6
CDR3: CASSYPGVMYQETQYF
DNA: TGTGCCAGCAGTTACCCGGGGGTAATGTACCAAGAGACCCAGTACTTC

D: TRBD1
size: NA
J: TRBJ1-1
V: TRBV25-1
CDR3: CASRAGDRAEAFF
DNA: TGTGCCAGCAGAGCAGGGGACAGGGCTGAAGCTTTCTTT

D: NA
size: once
J: TRBJ2-1
V: TRBV4-1
CDR3: CASSQALWASSYNEQFF
DNA: TGCGCCAGCAGCCAGGCCTTGTGGGCGAGCTCCTACAATGAGCAGTTCTTC

D: NA
size: NA
J: TRBJ2-4
V: TRBV29-1
CDR3: CSAAEIKNIQYF
DNA: TGCAGCGCGGCGGAGATTAAAAACATTCAGTACTTC

D: TRBD2
size: NA
J: TRBJ2-3
V: TRBV6-2/TRBV6-3
CDR3: CASSKRPGTTTQGTQYF
DNA: TGTGCCAGCAGTAAACGTCCCGGGACTACCACCCAAGGTACGCAGTATTTT

D: NA
size: once
J: TRBJ1-1
V: TRBV25-1
CDR3: CASSDVGSTEAFF
DNA: TGTGCCAGCAGTGATGTAGGGAGCACTGAAGCTTTCTTT

D: TRBD1
size: few
J: TRBJ1-2
V: TRBV3-1
CDR3: CASSHQDRVLYGYTF
DNA: TGTGCCAGCAGCCACCAAGACAGGGTCCTCTATGGCTACACCTTC

D: NA
size: many
J: TRBJ2-3
V: TRBV5-1
CDR3: CASRSDSSTDTQYF
DNA: TGCGCCAGCAGATCGGACAGTAGCACAGATACGCAGTATTTT

D: NA
size: NA
J: TRBJ2-7
V: TRBV20-1
CDR3: CSARDLRVTSHEQYF
DNA: TGCAGTGCTAGAGATTTGAGGGTAACCTCCCACGAGCAGTACTTC

D: NA
size: NA
J: TRBJ2-3
V: TRBV12-3/TRBV12-4
CDR3: CASSQTPGWTDTQYF
DNA: TGTGCCAGCAGCCAGACGCCCGGCTGGACAGATACGCAGTATTTT

D: TRBD1
size: few
J: TRBJ1-2
V: TRBV4-1
CDR3: CASSPRQGNGYTF
DNA: TGCGCCAGCAGCCCCCGACAGGGGAATGGCTACACCTTC

D: NA
size: few
J: TRBJ2-1
V: TRBV11-2
CDR3: CASSLVRRNEQFF
DNA: TGTGCCAGCAGCTTAGTACGGAGGAATGAGCAGTTCTTC

D: NA
size: NA
J: TRBJ1-2
V: TRBV2
CDR3: CASSLSRGGRAGYTF
DNA: TGTGCCAGCAGTTTAAGCCGGGGGGGGAGAGCGGGCTACACCTTC

D: NA
size: NA
J: TRBJ2-3
V: TRBV20-1
CDR3: CSAMGWDGSDTQYF
DNA: TGCAGTGCGATGGGTTGGGACGGTAGTGATACGCAGTATTTT

D: NA
size: NA
J: TRBJ1-6
V: TRBV11-2
CDR3: CASSLPGAYNSPLHF
DNA: TGTGCCAGCAGCTTACCGGGGGCATATAATTCACCCCTCCACTTT

D: NA
size: NA
J: TRBJ1-2
V: TRBV5-4
CDR3: CASSPPGSLYGYTF
DNA: TGTGCCAGCAGCCCGCCGGGTTCACTCTATGGCTACACCTTC

D: TRBD1
size: few
J: TRBJ1-6
V: TRBV28
CDR3: CASSPQGQSNSPLHF
DNA: TGTGCCAGCAGTCCCCAGGGACAGAGTAATTCACCCCTCCACTTT

D: NA
size: NA
J: TRBJ1-6
V: TRBV28
CDR3: CASSSDSSQNSPLHF
DNA: TGTGCCAGCAGTTCGGACTCCAGCCAGAATTCACCCCTCCACTTT

D: TRBD2
size: NA
J: TRBJ2-1
V: TRBV7-2
CDR3: CANKSGRGGNEQFF
DNA: TGTGCCAACAAAAGCGGGAGGGGGGGAAATGAGCAGTTCTTC

D: NA
size: NA
J: TRBJ2-1
V: TRBV2
CDR3: CASSDSPSSYNEQFF
DNA: TGTGCCAGCAGTGACTCTCCGAGCTCCTACAATGAGCAGTTCTTC

D: TRBD1
size: NA
J: TRBJ2-1
V: TRBV3-1
CDR3: CASSQVQGASEQFF
DNA: TGTGCCAGCAGCCAAGTGCAGGGGGCAAGTGAGCAGTTCTTC

D: NA
size: NA
J: TRBJ1-3
V: TRBV6-5
CDR3: CASRVGNTIYF
DNA: TGTGCCAGCCGGGTTGGAAACACCATATATTTT

D: TRBD2
size: few
J: TRBJ2-5
V: TRBV6-6
CDR3: CAVRGEETQYF
DNA: TGTGCTGTCCGGGGGGAAGAGACCCAGTACTTC

D: TRBD1
size: NA
J: TRBJ1-1
V: TRBV5-1
CDR3: CASSQKQGWPEAFF
DNA: TGCGCCAGCAGCCAAAAACAGGGGTGGCCTGAAGCTTTCTTT

D: TRBD2
size: few
J: TRBJ2-1
V: TRBV5-1
CDR3: CASSPRWTSGGDNEQFF
DNA: TGCGCCAGCAGCCCTCGGTGGACTAGCGGGGGGGACAATGAGCAGTTCTTC

D: NA
size: NA
J: TRBJ2-7
V: TRBV5-6
CDR3: CASSWTDYEQYF
DNA: TGTGCCAGCAGTTGGACGGACTACGAGCAGTACTTC

D: NA
size: NA
J: TRBJ2-2
V: TRBV5-1
CDR3: CASSLWGDLTGELFF
DNA: TGCGCCAGCAGCTTGTGGGGGGATCTCACCGGGGAGCTGTTTTTT

D: NA
size: NA
J: TRBJ2-3
V: TRBV12-3/TRBV12-4
CDR3: CASLPRAAGTQYF
DNA: TGTGCCAGCCTGCCCAGGGCGGCGGGTACGCAGTATTTT